The rows below give T cell receptor beta chains drawn from one sample of a study of blood T cell repertoires in COVID-19. Generated by immunoSEQ multiplex PCR, the TCRdb table keeps only in-frame clones and is missing some. This repertoire shows 320,000 or so clones, about nine tenths found once; its top ten account for 4.5% to 5.5%. Sequenced: PBMCs or T cells enriched from blood (not recorded which). The receptors were gathered from a man aged 60 to 69 who had recovered from COVID-19. CDR3s include the opening cysteine and the closing phenylalanine or tryptophan. The order of the fields is V gene, J gene, D gene, clone size, CDR3 protein, CDR3 DNA. The D gene is left open where the match is weak. Some rows have no size entry. The others give once, few or many, or a class for an expanded clone.

v_call: TRBV2
j_call: TRBJ2-2
d_call: .
clone_size: .
cdr3_aa: CASTQGPGELFF
cdr3_nt: TGTGCCAGCACACAGGGCCCCGGGGAGCTGTTTTTT

v_call: TRBV4-2
j_call: TRBJ1-4
d_call: .
clone_size: few
cdr3_aa: CASSLERRGPQKLFF
cdr3_nt: TGTGCCAGCAGCCTGGAAAGGAGGGGTCCTCAAAAACTGTTTTTT

v_call: TRBV5-1
j_call: TRBJ2-7
d_call: TRBD1
clone_size: .
cdr3_aa: CASSRTGVVYEQYF
cdr3_nt: TGCGCCAGCAGTCGAACAGGGGTGGTATACGAGCAGTACTTC

v_call: TRBV7-9
j_call: TRBJ2-1
d_call: TRBD2
clone_size: .
cdr3_aa: CASSDAGRAGEQFF
cdr3_nt: TGTGCCAGCAGCGACGCGGGGAGGGCAGGTGAGCAGTTCTTC

v_call: TRBV28
j_call: TRBJ2-4
d_call: TRBD2
clone_size: .
cdr3_aa: CASSLSGTSGFNIQYF
cdr3_nt: TGTGCCAGCAGCCTATCAGGGACTAGCGGCTTTAACATTCAGTACTTC

v_call: TRBV9
j_call: TRBJ2-2
d_call: .
clone_size: .
cdr3_aa: CASSAGHNTGELFF
cdr3_nt: TGTGCCAGCAGCGCGGGACATAACACCGGGGAGCTGTTTTTT

v_call: TRBV3-1/TRBV3-2
j_call: TRBJ2-1
d_call: .
clone_size: .
cdr3_aa: CASSQGGEQFF
cdr3_nt: TGTGCCAGCAGCCAAGGCGGTGAGCAGTTCTTC

v_call: TRBV5-1
j_call: TRBJ2-5
d_call: TRBD2
clone_size: .
cdr3_aa: CASSLSLQVEGRASAQYF
cdr3_nt: TGCGCCAGCAGCTTATCCCTACAGGTGGAGGGGAGGGCATCGGCCCAGTACTTC

v_call: TRBV28
j_call: TRBJ1-6
d_call: .
clone_size: .
cdr3_aa: CASSYGTNNSPLHF
cdr3_nt: TGTGCCAGCAGCTATGGAACTAATAATTCACCCCTCCACTTT

v_call: TRBV28
j_call: TRBJ1-2
d_call: .
clone_size: .
cdr3_aa: CASSLSGTIGYTF
cdr3_nt: TGTGCCAGCAGTTTATCCGGGACAATAGGCTACACCTTC

v_call: TRBV19
j_call: TRBJ2-3
d_call: TRBD2
clone_size: .
cdr3_aa: CASSMAASGASTDTQYF
cdr3_nt: TGTGCCAGTAGTATGGCGGCTAGCGGGGCCTCGACAGATACGCAGTATTTT

v_call: TRBV5-4
j_call: TRBJ1-6
d_call: TRBD1
clone_size: .
cdr3_aa: CASSPGGTGTSPLHF
cdr3_nt: TGTGCCAGCAGCCCCGGTGGGACAGGGACTTCACCCCTCCACTTT

v_call: TRBV28
j_call: TRBJ1-2
d_call: TRBD1
clone_size: .
cdr3_aa: CASSGQGKVYGYTF
cdr3_nt: TGTGCCAGCAGTGGACAGGGAAAAGTCTATGGCTACACCTTC

v_call: TRBV7-8
j_call: TRBJ1-2
d_call: TRBD1
clone_size: few
cdr3_aa: CASSLNRGSYGYTF
cdr3_nt: TGTGCCAGCAGCTTAAACAGGGGATCCTATGGCTACACCTTC

v_call: TRBV2
j_call: TRBJ2-7
d_call: TRBD2
clone_size: .
cdr3_aa: CASSATTSAPYEQYF
cdr3_nt: TGTGCCAGCAGTGCCACGACTAGCGCGCCCTACGAGCAGTACTTC

v_call: TRBV18
j_call: TRBJ2-1
d_call: TRBD1
clone_size: few
cdr3_aa: CASSPKTGGSHNEQFF
cdr3_nt: TGTGCCAGCTCACCAAAGACAGGGGGCTCGCACAATGAGCAGTTCTTC

v_call: TRBV2
j_call: TRBJ2-7
d_call: .
clone_size: .
cdr3_aa: CASSDPRGSYEQYF
cdr3_nt: TGTGCCAGCAGTGATCCCAGGGGATCCTACGAGCAGTACTTC

v_call: TRBV7-2
j_call: TRBJ1-2
d_call: .
clone_size: .
cdr3_aa: CASSPGLSTNYGYTF
cdr3_nt: TGTGCCAGCAGCCCAGGCCTGAGTACTAACTATGGCTACACCTTC

v_call: TRBV5-1
j_call: TRBJ2-1
d_call: TRBD2
clone_size: .
cdr3_aa: CASSSGTSGFNEQFF
cdr3_nt: TGCGCCAGCAGCTCGGGGACTAGCGGGTTCAATGAGCAGTTCTTC

v_call: TRBV25-1
j_call: TRBJ2-7
d_call: .
clone_size: .
cdr3_aa: CASSVGYREQYF
cdr3_nt: TGTGCCAGCAGTGTGGGGTACAGGGAGCAGTACTTC

v_call: TRBV19
j_call: TRBJ1-3
d_call: .
clone_size: .
cdr3_aa: CASRTPVGGGNTIYF
cdr3_nt: TGTGCCAGTAGGACCCCCGTGGGGGGAGGAAACACCATATATTTT

v_call: TRBV29-1
j_call: TRBJ2-5
d_call: .
clone_size: few
cdr3_aa: CSTKAGTQETQYF
cdr3_nt: TGCAGCACTAAAGCGGGTACCCAAGAGACCCAGTACTTC

v_call: TRBV7-9
j_call: TRBJ2-6
d_call: .
clone_size: .
cdr3_aa: CASSFYRDSGANVLTF
cdr3_nt: TGTGCCAGCAGCTTTTATAGAGACTCTGGGGCCAACGTCCTGACTTTC

v_call: TRBV7-3
j_call: TRBJ1-1
d_call: .
clone_size: .
cdr3_aa: CASSLRGGLTEAFF
cdr3_nt: TGTGCCAGCAGCCTCAGGGGTGGCCTCACTGAAGCTTTCTTT

v_call: TRBV5-1
j_call: TRBJ2-2
d_call: TRBD2
clone_size: .
cdr3_aa: CASSLGFGAGVGSTGELFF
cdr3_nt: TGCGCCAGCAGCTTAGGGTTTGGTGCGGGAGTCGGCAGCACCGGGGAGCTGTTTTTT

v_call: TRBV18
j_call: TRBJ2-5
d_call: .
clone_size: .
cdr3_aa: CASSPGRGETQYF
cdr3_nt: TGTGCCAGCTCACCTGGAAGAGGAGAGACCCAGTACTTC

v_call: TRBV19
j_call: TRBJ2-4
d_call: TRBD2
clone_size: .
cdr3_aa: CASSTGLAGPLNIQYF
cdr3_nt: TGTGCCAGTAGTACAGGACTAGCGGGTCCCTTAAACATTCAGTACTTC

v_call: TRBV16
j_call: TRBJ2-4
d_call: .
clone_size: .
cdr3_aa: CASSQKRGAENIQYF
cdr3_nt: TGTGCCAGCAGCCAAAAAAGGGGCGCGGAAAACATTCAGTACTTC

v_call: TRBV27
j_call: TRBJ2-7
d_call: .
clone_size: .
cdr3_aa: CASSPGTIYEQYF
cdr3_nt: TGTGCCAGCAGTCCAGGGACAATCTACGAGCAGTACTTC

v_call: TRBV2
j_call: TRBJ2-5
d_call: .
clone_size: .
cdr3_aa: CASSFYGKETQYF
cdr3_nt: TGTGCCAGCAGTTTCTACGGTAAAGAGACCCAGTACTTC

v_call: TRBV3-1/TRBV3-2
j_call: TRBJ1-2
d_call: .
clone_size: .
cdr3_aa: CASSQVRGSYGYTF
cdr3_nt: TGTGCCAGCAGCCAAGTAAGGGGTTCCTATGGCTACACCTTC

v_call: TRBV11-2
j_call: TRBJ2-2
d_call: .
clone_size: .
cdr3_aa: CASILRGGNTGELFF
cdr3_nt: TGTGCCAGCATCCTCCGGGGAGGGAACACCGGGGAGCTGTTTTTT

v_call: TRBV5-6
j_call: TRBJ2-7
d_call: TRBD2
clone_size: .
cdr3_aa: CASSPGTRNEQYF
cdr3_nt: TGTGCCAGCAGCCCCGGGACTAGGAACGAGCAGTACTTC

v_call: TRBV5-8
j_call: TRBJ2-7
d_call: TRBD2
clone_size: .
cdr3_aa: CASSRPGLAGTRPYF
cdr3_nt: TGTGCCAGCAGTCGGCCGGGACTAGCGGGGACCCGACCGTACTTC

v_call: TRBV28
j_call: TRBJ1-6
d_call: .
clone_size: .
cdr3_aa: CASSSPPGGTSPIYNSPLHF
cdr3_nt: TGTGCCAGCAGTTCTCCCCCGGGGGGGACCTCACCAATCTATAATTCACCCCTCCACTTT

v_call: TRBV5-1
j_call: TRBJ1-2
d_call: .
clone_size: .
cdr3_aa: CASSFTRGRGYGYTF
cdr3_nt: TGCGCCAGCAGCTTCACCAGGGGCCGAGGCTATGGCTACACCTTC

v_call: TRBV18
j_call: TRBJ2-5
d_call: TRBD2
clone_size: .
cdr3_aa: CASSPGLAGGPSVTQYF
cdr3_nt: TGTGCCAGCTCACCAGGACTAGCGGGAGGGCCGTCGGTGACCCAGTACTTC

v_call: TRBV11-2
j_call: TRBJ2-1
d_call: TRBD2
clone_size: .
cdr3_aa: CASSLEQASGNEQFF
cdr3_nt: TGTGCCAGCAGCTTGGAACAGGCTAGCGGCAATGAGCAGTTCTTC

v_call: TRBV7-8
j_call: TRBJ2-7
d_call: TRBD2
clone_size: .
cdr3_aa: CASQRAGAGEQYF
cdr3_nt: TGTGCCTCGCAGAGGGCGGGAGCGGGAGAGCAGTACTTC

v_call: TRBV7-8
j_call: TRBJ1-3
d_call: TRBD1
clone_size: .
cdr3_aa: CASSLAQGAPGNTIYF
cdr3_nt: TGTGCCAGCAGCTTAGCGCAGGGGGCGCCTGGAAACACCATATATTTT